The T cell receptor (beta chain) under discussion was sequenced for a study of blood T cells in healthy people across ages. In this sample, this clonotype turned up a few times. PCR was performed a second time for about 7 to 12 cycles using a sample-barcoded 5' primer and a J-beta primer mix. TCRdb passed the 5' RACE reads through MiXCR, listing each CDR3 protein once. The table has about 640,000 distinct CDR3 sequences, around two fifths seen once. From germline, CDR1 is SGHVS and CDR2 FQNEAQ. Trimming took off 0 bases at V and 0 bases at J, with 14 bases between the two ends. The CDR3 totals 17 residues.

What was sequenced was blood. The chain is built from TRBV7-8 and TRBJ2-5; TRBD1 might be the D (5 bases). This clonotype was sampled from a man older than 75 in good health. The DNA of the CDR3 is TGTGCCAGCAGCTTAGCAAGGGGATCGCTGTACCAAGAGACCCAGTACTTC. This sequence encodes CASSLARGSLYQETQYF.